This T cell receptor (beta chain) comes out of a study of T cell responses to AZD1222 COVID-19 vaccine. In the case of this clone: Its antigen remains unidentified.

Trimming cost V 3 bases and J 5 bases; bases outside gene matches: 2. This CDR3 spans 13 amino acids. The germline CDR1 and CDR2 sequences are LNHDA and SQIVND (reference sequence). Notes on the study in general: Among spike-specific TCRs, nearly half reportedly target unmutated variant regions. The sample set comprised mostly white British donors with more females, and clonal diversity was possibly underestimated. The study found Spike-specific TCR breadth and depth rose after two AZD1222 doses.

Profiling relied on immunoSEQ multiplex PCR, and the TCRdb table lists in-frame clones only, not all of them. The sample has roughly 180,000 clones; over 80% are singletons. The chain is built from TRBV19 and TRBJ1-1, with 8 bases lining up with TRBD1. The specimen comprised peripheral blood, sampled 28 days after the second dose of the MenACWY control vaccine. The sequence was obtained from an adult who received the MenACWY meningococcal vaccine as a control. CDR3 sequence (DNA): TGTGCCAGTAGTATGACAGGGGCTACTGAAGCTTTCTTT. Translated: CASSMTGATEAFF.